The 9 T cell receptor beta chains given below trace back to one sample, sequenced in a study of blood T cell repertoires in COVID-19. TCRdb's table, derived via immunoSEQ multiplex PCR, lists solely in-frame clones and lacks some. Of just under 65,000 clones in the sample, 83% were seen once. Material: peripheral blood. The receptor source for this set is a human donor in a cohort sampled during active COVID-19.

The genes are TRBV11-2 and TRBJ1-2; tentatively, D is TRBD1 (6 bases). The CDR3 loop spans 13 amino acids. Germline V CDR1 and CDR2: SGHAT, FQNNGV. V was clipped by 3 bases and J by 8 bases, with 13 bases between them. The CDR3 spells CASSFTGSLGYTF. The CDR3 region has the DNA TGTGCCAGCAGCTTTACAGGGAGCCTAGGCTACACCTTC.

The J gene is TRBJ2-1, the V gene TRBV7-9, with D unclear. With 7 bases removed from V and 9 bases from J, the gap between germline ends came to 16 bases. Germline V gene data show CDR1 as SEHNR and CDR2 as FQNEAQ (reference sequence). The CDR3 covers 13 residues. The CDR3 spells CASNLNGVGEQFF. The CDR3, as DNA: TGTGCCAGCAACCTTAACGGTGTTGGTGAGCAGTTCTTC.

The chain is built from TRBV7-9 and TRBJ2-6, with D unclear. Trimming stripped 8 bases from V and 0 bases from J, with 5 bases between. The germline V gene has CDR1 SEHNR and CDR2 FQNEAQ (reference sequence). The CDR3 sequence is 13 residues long. CDR3 DNA sequence: TGTGCCAGCTGTATCTCTGGGGCCAACGTCCTGACTTTC. Translating gives CASCISGANVLTF. Filled out from reference TRBV7-9 and TRBJ2-6, the complete variable domain reads DTGVSQNPRHKITKRGQNVTFRCDPISEHNRLYWYRQTLGQGPEFLTYFQNEAQLEKSRLLSDRFSAERPKGSFSTLEIQRTEQGDSAMYLCASCISGANVLTFGAGSRLTVL.

The chain couples TRBV5-6 to TRBJ1-1, with D possibly matching TRBD1 (5 bases). Trimming pared 1 base from V and 11 bases from J, leaving 18 bases between. The CDR3 runs 14 residues. CDR1 is SGHDT and CDR2 is YYEEEE in the germline V gene. CDR3 sequence: CASSLMGSGIGAFF. CDR3 coding DNA: TGTGCCAGCAGCTTGATGGGTTCAGGGATTGGGGCTTTCTTT.

This clone has only a few counts. V usage is TRBV30 and J usage is TRBJ2-2; D may be TRBD2 (5 bases). This CDR3 is built from 13 residues. V was pared by 4 bases and J by 7 bases, with 13 bases between. Germline V gene data show CDR1 as GTSNPN and CDR2 as SVGIG (reference sequence). Written as DNA, the CDR3 is TGTGCCTGGACTGGTCGGGAAGACGGGGAGCTGTTTTTT. Translating gives CAWTGREDGELFF.

The J gene is TRBJ2-2, the V gene TRBV10-3; maybe TRBD2 (6 bases). The CDR3 is 13 residues long. Germline-derived CDR1 and CDR2 are ENHRY and SYGVKD. V shed 7 bases and J shed 6 bases, with 12 bases lying between them. The CDR3 is CAINGREAGELFF. CDR3 sequence (DNA): TGTGCCATCAACGGCAGGGAGGCCGGGGAGCTGTTTTTT.

This clone was detected a few times. This rearrangement joins TRBV20-1 to TRBJ2-7, with 10 nucleotides matching TRBD2. The length of the CDR3 is 14 residues. Trimming took 3 bases from V and 3 from J; bases not matched to a gene: 5. Germline assignment: CDR1 DFQATT and CDR2 SNEGSKA (reference sequence). CDR3 nucleotides: TGCAGTGCTAGTCGGCTAGCGGGGGTCTACGAGCAGTACTTC. It specifies CSASRLAGVYEQYF.

This chain links TRBV19 with TRBJ2-7; D is unresolved. V shed 6 bases and J shed 1 base, with 4 bases lying between them. Germline CDR1 is LNHDA and CDR2 is SQIVND (reference sequence). This CDR3 has 11 amino acids. CDR3 nucleotide sequence: TGTGCCAGTAGCCCATCCTACGAGCAGTACTTC. It is translated as CASSPSYEQYF.

The rearrangement uses TRBV15 and TRBJ2-3; 7 bases agree with TRBD2. Trimming cost V 5 bases and J 6 bases; bases outside gene matches: 8. This CDR3 spans 14 amino acids. Germline V gene lookup returns CDR1 LNHNV and CDR2 YYDKDF (reference sequence). CDR3 region: CATSERWGGDTQYF. Written as DNA, the CDR3 is TGTGCCACCAGCGAGAGGTGGGGGGGGGATACGCAGTATTTT.